This T cell receptor (beta chain) derives from a study of shared clonotypes between healthy human individuals. Per the germline V gene, CDR1 is SGDLS and CDR2 is YYNGEE. The junction had 6 bases not matched to a gene; V was cut back by 4 bases and J by 3 bases. This CDR3 spans 16 amino acids. Details on this clone: The target antigen is unknown.

The study, taken as a whole, reports: A handful of donors shared approximately 5% of their naive CD4 clonotypes. Memory subsets generally showed lower estimated richness than naive subsets.

CD45RO-negative, CCR7-positively selected cells formed the naive CD8 fraction, excluding terminally differentiated effector memory CD45RA+ cells. Clones were read by immunoSEQ multiplex PCR, and TCRdb kept only the in-frame ones, dropping some. The top ten hold around 0.21% of the sample, which has over 750,000 clones, 90% to 98% seen once. Specimen: naive CD8+ T cells sorted from blood. The chain uses TRBV9 and TRBJ2-3, with 12 bases lining up with TRBD2. This sequence was found in a man aged 25-40 years in good health. This CDR3 reads CASSSRLAGVTDTQYF. CDR3 in DNA: TGTGCCAGCAGCTCCCGACTAGCGGGAGTTACAGATACGCAGTATTTT.